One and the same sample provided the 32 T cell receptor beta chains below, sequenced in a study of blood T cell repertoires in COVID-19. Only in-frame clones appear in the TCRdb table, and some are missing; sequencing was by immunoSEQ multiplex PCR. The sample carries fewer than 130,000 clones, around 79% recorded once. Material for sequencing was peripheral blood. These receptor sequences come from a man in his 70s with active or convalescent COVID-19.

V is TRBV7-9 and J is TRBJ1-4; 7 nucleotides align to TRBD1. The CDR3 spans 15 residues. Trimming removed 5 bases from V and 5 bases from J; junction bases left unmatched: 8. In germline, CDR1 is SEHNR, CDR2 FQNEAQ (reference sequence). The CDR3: CASSPPGTANEKLFF. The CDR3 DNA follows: TGTGCCAGCAGCCCCCCCGGGACAGCGAATGAAAAACTGTTTTTT. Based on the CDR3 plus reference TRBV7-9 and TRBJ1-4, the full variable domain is DTGVSQNPRHKITKRGQNVTFRCDPISEHNRLYWYRQTLGQGPEFLTYFQNEAQLEKSRLLSDRFSAERPKGSFSTLEIQRTEQGDSAMYLCASSPPGTANEKLFFGSGTQLSVL.

The CDR3 loop is CATSMVGVSYEQYF. CDR3 DNA sequence: TGTGCCACCAGCATGGTCGGGGTCTCCTACGAGCAGTACTTC. This chain links TRBV15 with TRBJ2-7, with D perhaps matching TRBD2 (5 bases). The CDR3 contains 14 residues. Per the germline V gene, CDR1 is LNHNV and CDR2 is YYDKDF (reference sequence). The V end lost 4 bases, the J end lost 0 bases, and 10 bases lay between the germline ends. The variable domain in full, completed from reference TRBV15 and TRBJ2-7, reads DAMVIQNPRYQVTQFGKPVTLSCSQTLNHNVMYWYQQKSSQAPKLLFHYYDKDFNNEADTPDNFQSRRPNTSFCFLDIRSPGLGDTAMYLCATSMVGVSYEQYFGPGTRLTVT.

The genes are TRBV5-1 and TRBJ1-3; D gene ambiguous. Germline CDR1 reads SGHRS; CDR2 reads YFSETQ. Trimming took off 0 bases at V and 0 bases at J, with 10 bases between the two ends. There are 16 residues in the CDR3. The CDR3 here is CASSLGVGGSGNTIYF. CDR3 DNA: TGCGCCAGCAGCTTGGGTGTGGGAGGCTCTGGAAACACCATATATTTT.

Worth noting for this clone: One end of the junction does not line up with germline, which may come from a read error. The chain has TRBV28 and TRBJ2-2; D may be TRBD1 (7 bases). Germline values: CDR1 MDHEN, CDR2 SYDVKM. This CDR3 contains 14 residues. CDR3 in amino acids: CASRRQGSTGGLFF. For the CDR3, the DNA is TGTGCCAGCAGACGACAGGGTAGCACCGGGGGGCTGTTTTTT. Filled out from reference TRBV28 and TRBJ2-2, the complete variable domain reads DVKVTQSSRYLVKRTGEKVFLECVQDMDHENMFWYRQDPGLGLRLIYFSYDVKMKEKGDIPEGYSVSREKKERFSLILESASTNQTSMYLCASRRQGSTGGLFFGEGSRLTVL.

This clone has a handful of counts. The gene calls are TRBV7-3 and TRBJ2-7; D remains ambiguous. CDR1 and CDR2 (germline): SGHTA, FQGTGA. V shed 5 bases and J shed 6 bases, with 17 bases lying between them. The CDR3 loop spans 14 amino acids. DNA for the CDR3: TGTGCCAGCAGCCCTGGTGGCATTCCAACCGAGCAGTACTTC. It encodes CASSPGGIPTEQYF.

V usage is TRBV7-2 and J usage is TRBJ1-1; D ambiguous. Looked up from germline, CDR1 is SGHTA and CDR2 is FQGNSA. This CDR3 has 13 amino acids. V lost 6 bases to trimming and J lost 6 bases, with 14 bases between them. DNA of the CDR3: TGTGCCAGCAGTTCCCCGTTCAGGCCTGAAGCTTTCTTT. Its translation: CASSSPFRPEAFF.

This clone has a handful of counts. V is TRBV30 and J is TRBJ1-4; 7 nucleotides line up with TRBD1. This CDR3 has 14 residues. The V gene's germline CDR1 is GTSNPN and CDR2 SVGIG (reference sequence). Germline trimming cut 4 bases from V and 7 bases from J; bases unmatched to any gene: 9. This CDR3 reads CAWTPDRVGEKLFF. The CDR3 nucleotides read TGTGCCTGGACCCCCGACAGGGTGGGTGAAAAACTGTTTTTT.

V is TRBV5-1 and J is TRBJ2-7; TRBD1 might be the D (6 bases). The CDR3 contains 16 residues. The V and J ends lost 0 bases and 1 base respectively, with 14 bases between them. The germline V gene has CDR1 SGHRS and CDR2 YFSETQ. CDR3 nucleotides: TGCGCCAGCAGCTTGGCGGGACATTCCAGGTCCTACGAGCAGTACTTC. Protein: CASSLAGHSRSYEQYF.

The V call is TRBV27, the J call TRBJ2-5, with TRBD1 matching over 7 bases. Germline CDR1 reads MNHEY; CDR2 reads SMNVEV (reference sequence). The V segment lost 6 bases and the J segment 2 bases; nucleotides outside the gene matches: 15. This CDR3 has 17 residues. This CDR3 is CASSLRQGTLGQETQYF. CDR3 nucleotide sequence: TGTGCCAGCAGCCTCCGACAGGGAACGCTGGGGCAAGAGACCCAGTACTTC.

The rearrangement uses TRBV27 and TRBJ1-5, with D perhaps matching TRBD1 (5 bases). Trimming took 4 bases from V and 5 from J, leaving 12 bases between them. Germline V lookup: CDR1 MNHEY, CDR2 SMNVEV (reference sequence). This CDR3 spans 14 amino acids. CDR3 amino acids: CASSSTGEHQPQHF. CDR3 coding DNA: TGTGCCAGCAGTTCAACGGGGGAACATCAGCCCCAGCATTTT.

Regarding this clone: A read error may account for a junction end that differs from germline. This CDR3 is CASSLQGMVLF. CDR3 DNA sequence: TGTGCCAGCAGCTTACAGGGCATGGTCCTCTTC. The rearrangement links TRBV13 to TRBJ2-1, with a tentative D call TRBD1 (5 bases). Looked up from germline, CDR1 is PRHDT and CDR2 is FYEKMQ (reference sequence). The CDR3 runs to 11 residues.

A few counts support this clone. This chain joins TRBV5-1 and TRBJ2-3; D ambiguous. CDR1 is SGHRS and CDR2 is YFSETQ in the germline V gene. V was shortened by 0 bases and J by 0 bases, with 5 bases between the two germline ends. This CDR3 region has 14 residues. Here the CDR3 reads CASSLAPSTDTQYF. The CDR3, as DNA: TGCGCCAGCAGCTTGGCCCCTAGCACAGATACGCAGTATTTT.

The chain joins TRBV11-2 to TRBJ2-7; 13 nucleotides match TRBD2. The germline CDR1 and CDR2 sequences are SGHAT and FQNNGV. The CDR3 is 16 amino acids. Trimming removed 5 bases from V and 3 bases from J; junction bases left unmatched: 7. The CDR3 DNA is TGTGCCAGCAGCCTAGGACTAGCGGGAGCAGACTACGAGCAGTACTTC. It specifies CASSLGLAGADYEQYF.

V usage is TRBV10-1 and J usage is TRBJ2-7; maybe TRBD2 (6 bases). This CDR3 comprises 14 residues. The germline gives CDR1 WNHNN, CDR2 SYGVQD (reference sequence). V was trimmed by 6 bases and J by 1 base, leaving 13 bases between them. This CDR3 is CASSEAGRSYEQYF. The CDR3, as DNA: TGCGCCAGCAGCGAGGCGGGGCGTTCCTACGAGCAGTACTTC.

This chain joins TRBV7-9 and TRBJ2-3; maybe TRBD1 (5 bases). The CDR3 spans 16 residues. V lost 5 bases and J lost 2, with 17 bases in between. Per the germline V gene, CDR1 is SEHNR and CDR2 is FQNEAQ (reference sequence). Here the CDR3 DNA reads TGTGCCAGCAGCCTACTGGACAACCTTTCCACAGATACGCAGTATTTT. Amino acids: CASSLLDNLSTDTQYF.

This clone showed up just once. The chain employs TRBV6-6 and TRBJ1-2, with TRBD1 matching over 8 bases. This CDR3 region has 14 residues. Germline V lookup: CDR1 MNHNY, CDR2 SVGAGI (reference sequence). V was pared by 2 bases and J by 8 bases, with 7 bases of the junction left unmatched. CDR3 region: CASSYVQGAKGYTF. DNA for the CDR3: TGTGCCAGCAGTTACGTCCAGGGGGCAAAGGGCTACACCTTC.

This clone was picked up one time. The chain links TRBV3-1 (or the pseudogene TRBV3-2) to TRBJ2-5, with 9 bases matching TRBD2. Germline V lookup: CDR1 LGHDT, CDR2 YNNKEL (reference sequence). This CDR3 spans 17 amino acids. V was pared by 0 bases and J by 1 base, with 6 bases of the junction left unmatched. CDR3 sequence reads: CASSQDHRRGGQETQYF. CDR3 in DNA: TGTGCCAGCAGCCAAGATCATCGGCGGGGGGGCCAAGAGACCCAGTACTTC.

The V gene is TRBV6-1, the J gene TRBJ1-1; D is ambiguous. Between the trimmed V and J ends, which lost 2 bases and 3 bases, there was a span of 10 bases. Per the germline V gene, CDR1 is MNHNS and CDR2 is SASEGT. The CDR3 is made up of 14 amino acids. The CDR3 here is CASSELPRDTEAFF. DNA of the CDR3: TGTGCCAGCAGTGAACTTCCGAGGGACACTGAAGCTTTCTTT.

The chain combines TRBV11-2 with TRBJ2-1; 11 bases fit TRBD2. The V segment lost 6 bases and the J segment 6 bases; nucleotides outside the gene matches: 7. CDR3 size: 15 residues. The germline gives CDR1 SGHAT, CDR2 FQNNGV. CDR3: CASSSTGLAANEQFF. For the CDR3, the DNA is TGTGCCAGCAGTTCAACGGGACTAGCGGCCAATGAGCAGTTCTTC.

The DNA for the CDR3 is TGTGCCAGTAGTATGGGAGGGCCCGGGACTAGAAACACAGATACGCAGTATTTT. Translation gives CASSMGGPGTRNTDTQYF. This chain connects TRBV19 to TRBJ2-3, with 8 bases aligning to TRBD2. This CDR3 has 18 residues. Germline values: CDR1 LNHDA, CDR2 SQIVND (reference sequence). The trim removed 3 bases at V and 2 bases at J, leaving 13 bases unmatched.

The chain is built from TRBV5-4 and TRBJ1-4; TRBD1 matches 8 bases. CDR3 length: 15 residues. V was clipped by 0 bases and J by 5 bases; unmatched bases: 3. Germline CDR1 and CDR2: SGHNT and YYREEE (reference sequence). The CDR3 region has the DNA TGTGCCAGCAGCTTGGCCGGACAGGGCAATGAAAAACTGTTTTTT. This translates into CASSLAGQGNEKLFF. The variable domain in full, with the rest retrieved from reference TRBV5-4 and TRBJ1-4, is ETGVTQSPTHLIKTRGQQVTLRCSSQSGHNTVSWYQQALGQGPQFIFQYYREEENGRGNFPPRFSGLQFPNYSSELNVNALELDDSALYLCASSLAGQGNEKLFFGSGTQLSVL.

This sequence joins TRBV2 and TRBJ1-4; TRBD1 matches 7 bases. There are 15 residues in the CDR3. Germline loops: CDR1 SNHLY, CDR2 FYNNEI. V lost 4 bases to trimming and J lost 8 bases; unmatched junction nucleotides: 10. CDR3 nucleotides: TGTGCCAGCAGTGCCTCAGGGGGTTTTGTGGAAAAACTGTTTTTT. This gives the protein CASSASGGFVEKLFF. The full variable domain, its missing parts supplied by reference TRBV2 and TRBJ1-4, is EPEVTQTPSHQVTQMGQEVILRCVPISNHLYFYWYRQILGQKVEFLVSFYNNEISEKSEIFDDQFSVERPDGSNFTLKIRSTKLEDSAMYFCASSASGGFVEKLFFGSGTQLSVL.

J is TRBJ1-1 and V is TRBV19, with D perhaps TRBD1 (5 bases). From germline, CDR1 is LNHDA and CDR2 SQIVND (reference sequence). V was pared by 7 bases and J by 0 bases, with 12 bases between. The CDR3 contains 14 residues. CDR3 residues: CASKATVLNTEAFF. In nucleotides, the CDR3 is TGTGCCAGTAAAGCGACAGTATTGAACACTGAAGCTTTCTTT. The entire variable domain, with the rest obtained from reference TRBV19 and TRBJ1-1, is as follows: DGGITQSPKYLFRKEGQNVTLSCEQNLNHDAMYWYRQDPGQGLRLIYYSQIVNDFQKGDIAEGYSVSREKKESFPLTVTSAQKNPTAFYLCASKATVLNTEAFFGQGTRLTVV.

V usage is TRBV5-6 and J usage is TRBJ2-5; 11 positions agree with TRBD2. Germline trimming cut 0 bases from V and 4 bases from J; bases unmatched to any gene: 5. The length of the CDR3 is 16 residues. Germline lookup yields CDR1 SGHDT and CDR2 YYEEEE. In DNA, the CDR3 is TGTGCCAGCAGCTTGGAACTAGCGGGGGAGGGAGAGACCCAGTACTTC. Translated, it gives CASSLELAGEGETQYF.

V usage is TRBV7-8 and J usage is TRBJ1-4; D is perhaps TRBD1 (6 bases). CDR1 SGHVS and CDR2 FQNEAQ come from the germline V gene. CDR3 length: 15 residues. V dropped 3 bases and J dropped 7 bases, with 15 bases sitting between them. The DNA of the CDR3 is TGTGCCAGCAGCTTCGCAGGGGTGAAAATTGAAAAACTGTTTTTT. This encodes CASSFAGVKIEKLFF.

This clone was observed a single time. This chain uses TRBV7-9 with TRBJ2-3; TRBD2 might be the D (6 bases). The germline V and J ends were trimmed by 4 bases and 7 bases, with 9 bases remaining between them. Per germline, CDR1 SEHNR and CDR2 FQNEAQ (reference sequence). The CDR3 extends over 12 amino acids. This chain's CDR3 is CASSWGDHTQYF. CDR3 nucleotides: TGTGCCAGCAGCTGGGGGGACCATACGCAGTATTTT.

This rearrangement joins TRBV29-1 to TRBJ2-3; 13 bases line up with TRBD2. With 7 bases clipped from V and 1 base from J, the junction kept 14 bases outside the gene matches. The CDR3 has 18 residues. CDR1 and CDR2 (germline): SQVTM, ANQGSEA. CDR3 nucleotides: TGCAGCGCCCTAGGACTAGCGGGAGTTGGTGATGGCACAGATACGCAGTATTTT. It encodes CSALGLAGVGDGTDTQYF.

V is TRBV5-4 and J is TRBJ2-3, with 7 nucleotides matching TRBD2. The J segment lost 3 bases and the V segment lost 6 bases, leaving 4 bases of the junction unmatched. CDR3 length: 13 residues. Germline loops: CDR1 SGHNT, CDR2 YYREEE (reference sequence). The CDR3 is CASNAGDTDTQYF. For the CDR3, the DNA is TGTGCCAGCAATGCGGGGGATACAGATACGCAGTATTTT.

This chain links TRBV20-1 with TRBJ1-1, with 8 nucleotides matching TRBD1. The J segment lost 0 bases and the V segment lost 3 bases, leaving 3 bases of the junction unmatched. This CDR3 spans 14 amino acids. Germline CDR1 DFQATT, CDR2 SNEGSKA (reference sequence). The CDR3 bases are TGCAGTGCTAGTGGACAGGGCTTGAACACTGAAGCTTTCTTT. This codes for CSASGQGLNTEAFF.

CDR3 sequence reads: CATSAQVYNEQFF. The CDR3 bases are TGTGCCACCAGTGCCCAGGTGTACAATGAGCAGTTCTTC. The chain has TRBV24-1 and TRBJ2-1, with unresolved D. This CDR3 is built from 13 residues. V gave up 5 bases and J gave up 4 bases, with 8 bases separating them. CDR1 and CDR2 from the germline V gene are KGHDR and SFDVKD.

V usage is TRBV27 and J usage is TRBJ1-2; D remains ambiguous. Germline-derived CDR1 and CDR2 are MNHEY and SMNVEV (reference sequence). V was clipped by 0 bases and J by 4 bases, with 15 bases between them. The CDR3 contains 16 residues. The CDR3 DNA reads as TGTGCCAGCAGTTTATCGGGAGGGAGTTTGCTCTATGGCTACACCTTC. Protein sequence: CASSLSGGSLLYGYTF.

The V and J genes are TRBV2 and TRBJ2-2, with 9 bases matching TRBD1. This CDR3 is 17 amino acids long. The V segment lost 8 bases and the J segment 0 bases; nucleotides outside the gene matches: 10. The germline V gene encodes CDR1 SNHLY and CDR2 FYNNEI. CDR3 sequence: CASRRTGAAANTGELFF. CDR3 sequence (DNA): TGTGCCAGCCGCCGGACAGGGGCCGCCGCGAACACCGGGGAGCTGTTTTTT.